This T cell receptor (beta chain) was identified in a study of shared clonotypes between healthy human individuals. Study-wide context: The people who gave samples were a couple of women and a few men aged 18 to 49. CD8 memory received one plate per donor, CD8 naive two, CD4 memory three and CD4 naive three.

Germline CDR1 and CDR2: WSHSY and SAAADI. This CDR3 is 13 amino acids long. V lost 2 bases to trimming and J lost 5 bases, with 7 bases between them. Study results and limitations: Of the naive CD4 clonotypes, roughly 5.2% were shared across a handful of donors.

Original processing methods: Owing to the provision of junction-only sequences devoid of quality scores by immunoSEQ, filtering differed. Only in-frame clones appear in the TCRdb table, and some are missing; sequencing was by immunoSEQ multiplex PCR. Clone size and V and J calls were adopted from that table, with D and trimming inferred from the DNA. The profile shows nearly 1 million clones, about three quarters of them singletons. Worth noting for this clone: Its antigen remains unknown.

The sequenced sample was memory CD4+ T cells sorted from blood. Subset reported: CD45RA-negative fraction. This receptor was obtained from a man between 18 and 35 years old in good health. This chain uses TRBV10-2 with TRBJ1-5; no definite D call. CDR3 sequence (DNA): TGCGCCAGCAGTGAGGAGGGAGATCAGCCCCAGCATTTT. Translated: CASSEEGDQPQHF.